What follows are 27 T cell receptor beta chains derived from one specimen sequenced in a study of OX40 agonist ivuxolimab in advanced cancers. Clones were sequenced by immunoSEQ multiplex PCR, and TCRdb holds only the in-frame ones, with some missing. Of some 39,000 clones in the sample, 80% to 90% were seen once. This specimen was CD4+ or CD8+ T cells sorted from blood, taken in a trial of the OX40 agonist ivuxolimab. Receptors were obtained from an adult with an advanced solid tumor such as melanoma, head and neck, liver or kidney cancer.

V is TRBV6-6 and J is TRBJ1-5; 7 bases line up with TRBD1. This CDR3 spans 16 amino acids. From germline, CDR1 is MNHNY and CDR2 SVGAGI (reference sequence). V dropped 2 bases and J dropped 3; count of bases not matched to a gene: 7. The CDR3 DNA reads as TGTGCCAGCAGTTACCAACAGGGGATCGTCAATCAGCCCCAGCATTTT. Its translation: CASSYQQGIVNQPQHF.

J is TRBJ1-6 and V is TRBV5-6, with TRBD1 matching over 12 bases. The CDR3 is made up of 18 amino acids. Germline V gene sequence: CDR1 SGHDT, CDR2 YYEEEE. V shed 2 bases, J shed 7 bases, and the junction held 10 bases outside the gene matches. CDR3 nucleotides: TGTGCCAGCAGCTTACCCGGGACAGGGGGCCTACCGAATTCACCCCTCCACTTT. Translating gives CASSLPGTGGLPNSPLHF.

The chain couples TRBV28 to TRBJ2-6, with D unresolved. This CDR3 has 15 residues. With 3 bases removed from V and 0 bases from J, the gap between germline ends came to 6 bases. Germline CDR1 is MDHEN and CDR2 is SYDVKM. CDR3 residues: CASSLGGSGANVLTF. The CDR3 bases are TGTGCCAGCAGTTTGGGTGGCTCTGGGGCCAACGTCCTGACTTTC.

This chain connects TRBV6-6 to TRBJ2-5, with 14 bases aligning to TRBD2. There are 15 residues in the CDR3. With V trimmed by 2 bases and J by 7 bases, 3 bases remained unmatched. CDR1 and CDR2 (germline): MNHNY, SVGAGI (reference sequence). CDR3: CASSYGTSGRGTQYF. DNA for the CDR3: TGTGCCAGCAGTTACGGGACTAGCGGGAGAGGGACCCAGTACTTC.

The J gene is TRBJ2-3, the V gene TRBV13; 8 bases line up with TRBD1. CDR3 length equals 16 residues. V was pared by 4 bases and J by 4 bases, with 10 bases of the junction left unmatched. Germline V CDR1 and CDR2: PRHDT, FYEKMQ (reference sequence). The CDR3 sequence: CASSSMRTGRSDTQYF. DNA for the CDR3: TGTGCCAGCAGCTCCATGAGGACAGGGCGGTCAGATACGCAGTATTTT.

This clone was picked up a small number of times. The CDR3 DNA sequence: TGTGCCAGCAGCCATGGAGCGACAGGCTCGCAAGAGACCCAGTACTTC. It codes for CASSHGATGSQETQYF. The V call is TRBV5-4, the J call TRBJ2-5; D might be TRBD1 (6 bases). Germline V CDR1 and CDR2: SGHNT, YYREEE (reference sequence). The CDR3 is 16 residues long. V shed 4 bases and J shed 2 bases, with 18 bases lying between them. The full variable domain, rest sourced from reference TRBV5-4 and TRBJ2-5, is ETGVTQSPTHLIKTRGQQVTLRCSSQSGHNTVSWYQQALGQGPQFIFQYYREEENGRGNFPPRFSGLQFPNYSSELNVNALELDDSALYLCASSHGATGSQETQYFGPGTRLLVL.

The table lists this clone with a few counts. The gene calls are TRBV2 and TRBJ1-5; TRBD1 agrees at 9 bases. This CDR3 spans 14 amino acids. V shed 4 bases, J shed 4 bases, and the junction held 2 bases outside the gene matches. The germline V gene has CDR1 SNHLY and CDR2 FYNNEI. This CDR3 is CASSGTGENQPQHF. The DNA of the CDR3 is TGTGCCAGCAGTGGGACAGGGGAAAATCAGCCCCAGCATTTT.

V and J are TRBV30 and TRBJ1-1; D is unclear. The length of the CDR3 is 13 residues. The germline V gene encodes CDR1 GTSNPN and CDR2 SVGIG (reference sequence). Between the trimmed V and J ends, which lost 2 bases and 11 bases, there was a span of 18 bases. CDR3 sequence (DNA): TGTGCCTGGAGTTCACCGGGTGTGCCCAGGGCTTTCTTT. Translating gives CAWSSPGVPRAFF.

The rearrangement uses TRBV7-9 and TRBJ2-5, with TRBD1 matching 7 bases. V lost 6 bases and J lost 4; bases outside the gene matches: 8. CDR3 length equals 14 residues. Germline lookup yields CDR1 SEHNR and CDR2 FQNEAQ (reference sequence). The CDR3 here is CASRGDSKAETQYF. The CDR3 DNA reads TGTGCCAGCAGAGGGGACAGTAAGGCAGAGACCCAGTACTTC.

The V call is TRBV28, the J call TRBJ2-7; D call uncertain. CDR1 MDHEN and CDR2 SYDVKM come from the germline V gene. The CDR3 is 12 amino acids. V was trimmed by 2 bases and J by 8 bases, leaving 10 bases between them. The CDR3 DNA is TGTGCCAGCAGTTTAGGGCCGGCGCAGCAGTACTTC. Protein sequence: CASSLGPAQQYF.

With respect to this clone: The same CDR3 arises from other DNA sequences in this sample as well. The J gene is TRBJ2-7, the V gene TRBV18, with D possibly being TRBD1 or TRBD2 (5 bases each). V dropped 2 bases and J dropped 3 bases, with 14 bases sitting between them. Germline V gives CDR1 KGHSH, CDR2 LQKENI. CDR3 size: 15 residues. The CDR3 spells CASSPTGTLIYEQYF. In nucleotides, the CDR3 is TGTGCCAGCTCACCAACCGGGACCCTAATCTACGAGCAGTACTTC.

V gene TRBV28 combines with J gene TRBJ1-5; D is undetermined. The CDR3 consists of 14 residues. V lost 7 bases and J 4 bases, leaving 14 bases between the germline ends. Germline V gene sequence: CDR1 MDHEN, CDR2 SYDVKM. The CDR3 coding sequence is TGTGCCAGCACCCTGGGCAGGCGAAATCAGCCCCAGCATTTT. Translating it yields CASTLGRRNQPQHF.

The chain couples TRBV7-9 to TRBJ2-7, with D perhaps TRBD1 or TRBD2 (5 bases each). V shed 5 bases and J shed 6 bases, with 14 bases lying between them. The germline CDR1 and CDR2 sequences are SEHNR and FQNEAQ (reference sequence). The CDR3 has 13 amino acids. In DNA, the CDR3 is TGTGCCAGCAGCACGGGACGCCCCGGCGAGCAGTACTTC. It codes for CASSTGRPGEQYF.

This clone has only one observation. The rearrangement links TRBV18 to TRBJ2-5; 9 bases fit TRBD1. The J call may be wrong; the DNA end is better matched by TRBJ2-7. There are 15 residues in the CDR3. Germline V gene lookup returns CDR1 KGHSH and CDR2 LQKENI. The CDR3 is CASSPQDRGPYEQYF. The CDR3 nucleotides are TGTGCCAGCTCACCACAGGACAGGGGTCCCTACGAGCAGTACTTC.

This clone was picked up one time. The rearrangement joins TRBV30 to TRBJ1-4, with D unclear. The V gene lost 0 bases and the J gene lost 7 bases, with 12 bases spanning the gap. The germline V gene encodes CDR1 GTSNPN and CDR2 SVGIG (reference sequence). The CDR3 spans 14 residues. The CDR3 region has the DNA TGTGCCTGGAGTGTAGGCAGGACGGGTGAAAAACTGTTTTTT. Protein: CAWSVGRTGEKLFF.

The chain combines TRBV30 with TRBJ2-7; TRBD1 or TRBD2 may be the D gene (5 bases each). Trimming cost V 8 bases and J 0 bases, with 20 bases left between them. CDR1 GTSNPN and CDR2 SVGIG come from the germline V gene (reference sequence). The CDR3 length is 15 residues. The CDR3 nucleotides read TGTGCCGCGAGGGGTATGAAGAGGGGCTCCTACGAGCAGTACTTC. This codes for CAARGMKRGSYEQYF.

The V call is TRBV6-1, the J call TRBJ2-3, with D possibly matching TRBD2 (5 bases). V lost 5 bases, J lost 4 bases, and 10 bases lay in between. The CDR3 spans 13 residues. The germline V gene has CDR1 MNHNS and CDR2 SASEGT. Here the CDR3 reads CASSTDFPDTQYF. CDR3 DNA: TGTGCCAGCAGTACGGACTTCCCAGATACGCAGTATTTT.

This chain links TRBV5-1 with TRBJ2-7, with 7 bases fitting TRBD2. The V and J ends lost 2 bases and 6 bases, in that order; junction bases with no gene match: 11. The CDR3 contains 15 residues. Germline V gene lookup returns CDR1 SGHRS and CDR2 YFSETQ. Here the CDR3 DNA reads TGCGCCAGCAGCTTAGTGGCGGGAGCGGGTCTCGAGCAGTACTTC. This encodes CASSLVAGAGLEQYF.

The chain is built from TRBV18 and TRBJ2-3; TRBD1 matches 7 bases. V lost 0 bases, J lost 3 bases, and 9 bases stayed unmatched. Germline CDR1 and CDR2: KGHSH and LQKENI. The CDR3 covers 17 residues. CDR3 bases: TGTGCCAGCTCACCACCAATAGGGACAGATATAACAGATACGCAGTATTTT. This gives the protein CASSPPIGTDITDTQYF. Supplemented by reference TRBV18 and TRBJ2-3, the full variable domain reads NAGVMQNPRHLVRRRGQEARLRCSPMKGHSHVYWYRQLPEEGLKFMVYLQKENIIDESGMPKERFSAEFPKEGPSILRIQQVVRGDSAAYFCASSPPIGTDITDTQYFGPGTRLTVL.

The V call is TRBV12-5, the J call TRBJ2-7; 8 bases fit TRBD2. Losses at the gene ends were 2 bases for V and 6 bases for J; bases not matched to a gene: 15. Germline loops: CDR1 LGHNT, CDR2 FRNRAP. The CDR3 extends over 17 amino acids. The CDR3 here is CASGLSFSGGRSGEQYF. The CDR3 bases are TGTGCTAGTGGTTTGTCTTTTTCGGGCGGGAGGTCGGGCGAGCAGTACTTC.

This clone was recorded once. The chain links TRBV5-3 to TRBJ2-1; a weak D match, TRBD2 (6 bases). TRBV5-3 is filed as an ORF, its function uncertain. V was cut by 1 base and J by 0 bases, with 11 bases left in between. This CDR3 spans 16 amino acids. CDR3 DNA: TGTGCCAGAAGCTTGAAACGGGAGAGCTCCTACAATGAGCAGTTCTTC. Translated, it gives CARSLKRESSYNEQFF.

In this sample, this clone turned up once. The chain combines TRBV5-6 with TRBJ2-5, with D hard to call. Between the trimmed V and J ends, which lost 4 bases and 4 bases, there was a span of 14 bases. This CDR3 has 14 amino acids. Germline V gene sequence: CDR1 SGHDT, CDR2 YYEEEE. CDR3 amino acids: CASSLRLSTETQYF. CDR3 DNA: TGTGCCAGCAGCCTCCGGTTATCCACAGAGACCCAGTACTTC.

The chain uses TRBV28 and TRBJ2-5; D may be TRBD1 (5 bases). This CDR3 region has 13 residues. V lost 7 bases and J lost 7, with 16 bases in between. Germline V lookup: CDR1 MDHEN, CDR2 SYDVKM. CDR3 sequence: CASNFGAAGTQYF. The CDR3 coding sequence is TGTGCCAGCAACTTTGGGGCCGCTGGGACCCAGTACTTC.

The chain is built from TRBV30 and TRBJ1-2, with D unresolved. Trimming removed 4 bases from V and 6 bases from J, with 18 bases in between. Looked up from germline, CDR1 is GTSNPN and CDR2 is SVGIG (reference sequence). The CDR3 spans 14 residues. As DNA, the CDR3 is TGTGCCTGGAATTTAGGGCGGGGATCGGATGGCTACACCTTC. Its protein product is CAWNLGRGSDGYTF.

In regard to this clone: Other DNA sequences from this sample encode an identical CDR3 as well. J is TRBJ1-4 and V is TRBV6-5; weak D call: TRBD1 (6 bases). There are 14 residues in the CDR3. V gave up 5 bases and J gave up 10 bases, with 17 bases separating them. CDR1 and CDR2 from the germline V gene are MNHEY and SVGAGI. Here the CDR3 reads CASSKYRDPGKLFF. Here the CDR3 DNA reads TGTGCCAGCAGTAAATACAGGGATCCGGGAAAACTGTTTTTT.

This clone has a handful of counts. V gene TRBV12-5 combines with J gene TRBJ2-1; 9 positions agree with TRBD2. Germline CDR1 and CDR2: LGHNT and FRNRAP. This CDR3 spans 16 amino acids. V lost 6 bases to trimming and J lost 1 base; unmatched junction nucleotides: 7. In DNA, the CDR3 is TGTGCTAGTGGGGGCCGGACTAGCGAATCCTACAATGAGCAGTTCTTC. The encoded protein is CASGGRTSESYNEQFF.

V and J are TRBV7-9 and TRBJ2-5; D gene ambiguous. The CDR3 runs 14 residues. CDR1 is SEHNR, CDR2 FQNEAQ, per germline (reference sequence). Trimming cost V 0 bases and J 4 bases, with 9 bases left between them. The CDR3 reads CASSLAARGETQYF. The CDR3 region has the DNA TGTGCCAGCAGCTTAGCGGCCCGAGGAGAGACCCAGTACTTC. The complete variable domain, with remaining parts taken from reference TRBV7-9 and TRBJ2-5, reads DTGVSQNPRHKITKRGQNVTFRCDPISEHNRLYWYRQTLGQGPEFLTYFQNEAQLEKSRLLSDRFSAERPKGSFSTLEIQRTEQGDSAMYLCASSLAARGETQYFGPGTRLLVL.